These 2 T cell receptor beta chains were sequenced from one sample in a study of blood T cell repertoires in COVID-19. TCRdb keeps only in-frame clones here, not all; method: immunoSEQ multiplex PCR. The table shows 150,000 to 200,000 clones, with 82% occurring only once. What was sequenced was peripheral blood. Source of these receptors: a woman aged 30 to 39 with acute or convalescent COVID-19.

This sequence joins TRBV7-8 and TRBJ1-2, with 7 nucleotides matching TRBD1. V gave up 1 base and J gave up 1 base; unmatched junction bases: 3. CDR3 length: 15 amino acids. Germline V lookup: CDR1 SGHVS, CDR2 FQNEAQ. The CDR3 sequence: CASSLVSGGNYGYTF. The CDR3 DNA follows: TGTGCCAGCAGCTTAGTGTCAGGGGGTAACTATGGCTACACCTTC.

The rearrangement uses TRBV19 and TRBJ2-7; 9 positions agree with TRBD2. The germline gives CDR1 LNHDA, CDR2 SQIVND (reference sequence). The CDR3 has 15 amino acids. The V gene end was trimmed by 3 bases and the J gene end by 4 bases; junction bases not matched to a gene: 7. In nucleotides, the CDR3 is TGTGCCAGTAGTATTGTAGCGGGAGAAATGTACGAGCAGTACTTC. Translation: CASSIVAGEMYEQYF.